Listed here are 16 T cell receptor beta chains from one sample, sequenced in a study of CD8+ T cells in alopecia areata. Reverse transcribed after extraction, RNA yielded cDNA as the sequencing template. Generated by immunoSEQ multiplex PCR, the TCRdb table keeps only in-frame clones and is missing some. The profile covers 45,000 to 70,000 clones, with around 96% appearing a single time and roughly 25% taken by the ten largest. Sample: CD8+ T cells sorted from blood, taken at week 0. Receptor source: a human donor with alopecia areata.

The V gene is TRBV21-1, the J gene TRBJ2-5; the D call of TRBD2 is as the table states it, not checked on the DNA. TRBV21-1 is reported as a pseudogene. This CDR3 comprises 12 residues. The CDR3 nucleotides read TGTGCAGCCAAAATGACGGGGGAGACCCAGTACTTC. Protein product: CAAKMTGETQYF.

The chain recombines TRBV27 with TRBJ2-1; no clear D gene. The CDR3 has 12 residues. With 3 bases removed from V and 7 bases from J, the gap between germline ends came to 7 bases. Germline V gene sequence: CDR1 MNHEY, CDR2 SMNVEV (reference sequence). The CDR3 region is CASSLDANEQFF. The CDR3 nucleotides are TGTGCCAGCAGTTTGGACGCTAATGAGCAGTTCTTC.

V is TRBV6-5 and J is TRBJ1-6, with 7 bases that match TRBD1. Germline-derived CDR1 and CDR2 are MNHEY and SVGAGI. This CDR3 contains 15 residues. After removal of 2 bases from V and 9 bases from J, the junction contained 7 bases not matched to a gene. CDR3 nucleotides: TGTGCCAGCAGTTACGGCCTACAGGGGAGTTCACCCCTCCACTTT. Protein sequence: CASSYGLQGSSPLHF.

This rearrangement joins TRBV12-5 to TRBJ1-1; unclear D gene. The CDR3 has 18 residues. The V gene lost 9 bases and the J gene lost 3 bases, with 29 bases spanning the gap. The germline gives CDR1 LGHNT, CDR2 FRNRAP. The CDR3 is CASRFGILSSTRDTEAFF. Written as DNA, the CDR3 is TGTGCTAGCCGGTTCGGGATTTTAAGTAGTACGCGGGACACTGAAGCTTTCTTT.

This sequence joins TRBV2 and TRBJ2-1, with a weak D call TRBD1 (5 bases). This CDR3 has 12 residues. Germline V gene lookup returns CDR1 SNHLY and CDR2 FYNNEI. Trimming stripped 5 bases from V and 6 bases from J, with 8 bases between. The chain's CDR3 is CASSQGSNEQFF. CDR3 DNA: TGTGCCAGCAGTCAGGGTTCCAATGAGCAGTTCTTC.

The chain links TRBV29-1 to TRBJ2-3; D remains unclear. Germline CDR1 and CDR2: SQVTM and ANQGSEA. This CDR3 is 12 amino acids long. The V gene lost 3 bases and the J gene lost 2 bases, with 6 bases spanning the gap. CDR3 nucleotides: TGCAGCGTTGACGGACCCACAGATACGCAGTATTTT. It translates to CSVDGPTDTQYF.

The genes are TRBV2 and TRBJ1-1, with 8 bases identical to TRBD1. The CDR3 length is 14 residues. In germline, CDR1 is SNHLY, CDR2 FYNNEI. The junction had 4 bases not matched to a gene; V was cut back by 6 bases and J by 1 base. The CDR3 protein is CASRVTGANTEAFF. The CDR3 DNA reads as TGTGCCAGCAGAGTGACAGGGGCGAACACTGAAGCTTTCTTT.

This sequence joins TRBV27 and TRBJ1-1, with D possibly matching TRBD1 (5 bases). This CDR3 has 11 amino acids. With 6 bases removed from V and 6 bases from J, the gap between germline ends came to 8 bases. Germline V gene sequence: CDR1 MNHEY, CDR2 SMNVEV (reference sequence). The CDR3 loop is CASSRGPEAFF. CDR3 nucleotide sequence: TGTGCCAGCAGCCGGGGACCTGAAGCTTTCTTT.

This chain links TRBV7-9 with TRBJ1-5; the D is unclear. The CDR3 is made up of 12 amino acids. V was shortened by 5 bases and J by 15 bases, with 17 bases between the two germline ends. Germline-derived CDR1 and CDR2 are SEHNR and FQNEAQ (reference sequence). DNA of the CDR3: TGTGCCAGCAGCGCCGATTGGGGTGAGGTGCATTTT. This gives the protein CASSADWGEVHF.

The rearrangement joins TRBV4-1 to TRBJ2-1; the match to TRBD2 covers 14 bases. CDR1 is MGHRA and CDR2 is YSYEKL in the germline V gene. CDR3 size: 16 residues. The V gene end was trimmed by 0 bases and the J gene end by 10 bases; junction bases not matched to a gene: 5. CDR3 in amino acids: CASSQETSGGAREQFF. The CDR3 bases are TGCGCCAGCAGCCAAGAGACTAGCGGGGGGGCTCGGGAGCAGTTCTTC.

The chain employs TRBV6-5 and TRBJ1-1; the match to TRBD1 covers 10 bases. The ends lost 4 bases at V and 11 bases at J; junction bases unmatched: 10. Germline lookup yields CDR1 MNHEY and CDR2 SVGAGI. This CDR3 region has 14 residues. The CDR3 here is CASSSDRGLSIAFF. CDR3 sequence (DNA): TGTGCCAGCAGTTCCGACAGGGGGCTTTCAATTGCTTTCTTT.

The J gene is TRBJ2-1, the V gene TRBV6-6; TRBD2 might be the D (6 bases). Germline V gene data show CDR1 as MNHNY and CDR2 as SVGAGI (reference sequence). The CDR3 covers 14 residues. V was clipped by 7 bases and J by 5 bases, with 15 bases between them. CDR3 residues: CASTFGGNHNEQFF. CDR3 sequence (DNA): TGTGCCAGCACCTTCGGAGGGAACCACAATGAGCAGTTCTTC.

The genes are TRBV18 and TRBJ2-7; 9 bases match TRBD1. J gave up 3 bases and V 4 bases, and 10 bases lay outside the gene matches. This CDR3 is 16 amino acids long. Germline values: CDR1 KGHSH, CDR2 LQKENI. The CDR3 nucleotides read TGTGCCAGCTCACTCGGGACAGGGATGAGGGTCTACGAGCAGTACTTC. The encoded protein is CASSLGTGMRVYEQYF.

The chain is built from TRBV18 and TRBJ2-5; possibly TRBD2 for D (5 bases). V lost 3 bases, J lost 2 bases, and 16 bases lay in between. The CDR3 totals 16 residues. Germline-derived CDR1 and CDR2 are KGHSH and LQKENI. The CDR3: CASSPPPGGTQETQYF. CDR3 nucleotide sequence: TGTGCCAGCTCACCCCCCCCAGGAGGAACACAAGAGACCCAGTACTTC.

The rearrangement links TRBV4-1 to TRBJ2-7, with 11 positions matching TRBD2. The CDR3 loop spans 16 amino acids. The V gene end was trimmed by 1 base and the J gene end by 0 bases; junction bases not matched to a gene: 2. Germline assignment: CDR1 MGHRA and CDR2 YSYEKL. CDR3 in DNA: TGCGCCAGCAGCCAAGGGACTAGCGGGCTCTCCTACGAGCAGTACTTC. It translates to CASSQGTSGLSYEQYF.

The V call is TRBV27, the J call TRBJ2-7, with no clear D. CDR1 is MNHEY, CDR2 SMNVEV, per germline (reference sequence). Trimming shortened V by 3 bases and J by 3 bases, and 9 bases separated the two germline ends. The CDR3 is made up of 13 amino acids. CDR3: CASSLGSHYEQYF. Here the CDR3 DNA reads TGTGCCAGCAGTTTGGGCTCCCACTACGAGCAGTACTTC.